This entry is about one T cell receptor (beta chain). Its antigen is still unknown. The V gene lost 5 bases and the J gene lost 4 bases, with 11 bases spanning the gap. The germline V gene has CDR1 MDHEN and CDR2 SYDVKM. The CDR3 runs 13 residues. These data belong to a study of cytomegalovirus exposure and HLA in healthy donors. Study-wide points: TCR association rates varied by HLA locus in a later analysis, with DRB1 highest and HLA-C lowest. A prior analysis recorded that most TCR beta V segments were productive about 90% or about 30% of the time. Researchers catalogued about 160 TCR beta chains as cytomegalovirus-associated.

Primers included in the PCR were 60 Vbeta and 13 Jbeta primers. Original analysis: Unique TCR beta chains totaled some 80 million in a later count, with roughly 11 million of them shared. Profiled with immunoSEQ multiplex PCR; TCRdb holds only in-frame clones, not every one. Clone size and the V and J calls come from that table; the DNA yielded D and trimming. Recorded for this sample: roughly 220,000 clones. This sequence originates from a girl aged 2-10 years in good health and CMV-seropositive. The J gene is TRBJ1-1, the V gene TRBV28; D perhaps matches TRBD1 (5 bases). The specimen was PBMCs. The CDR3 is CASSETARTEAFF. CDR3 nucleotide sequence: TGTGCCAGCAGTGAGACAGCGCGCACTGAAGCTTTCTTT.